This TCR beta chain was retrieved from a study of beta chain features in type 1 diabetes. This CDR3 is 14 amino acids long. V shed 4 bases and J shed 1 base, with 11 bases lying between them. Looked up from germline, CDR1 is SGHRS and CDR2 is YFSETQ. This clone was detected a few times. No antigen is known for it. Expressed TCRB transcripts were sequenced, since all the RNA that had been isolated was reverse transcribed. Repertoires were generated with immunoSEQ multiplex PCR, while TCRdb's copy carries only in-frame clones and drops some. The sample lists 300,000 to 350,000 clones; about a tenth were seen once. Study-wide points: Significant though moderate, a shortening of TCRB CDR3s appeared in all four CD4+ subsets of Type 1 diabetes patients.

J is TRBJ2-5 and V is TRBV5-1; weak D call: TRBD1 (6 bases). This clonotype was obtained from a man aged 25-40 years with type 1 diabetes. Sequencing used central memory CD4+ T cells from blood. Here the CDR3 reads CASSAGQSQETQYF. The CDR3 DNA reads TGCGCCAGCAGCGCCGGACAGAGCCAAGAGACCCAGTACTTC. Variable domain in full (rest from reference TRBV5-1 and TRBJ2-5): KAGVTQTPRYLIKTRGQQVTLSCSPISGHRSVSWYQQTPGQGLQFLFEYFSETQRNKGNFPGRFSGRQFSNSRSEMNVSTLELGDSALYLCASSAGQSQETQYFGPGTRLLVL.